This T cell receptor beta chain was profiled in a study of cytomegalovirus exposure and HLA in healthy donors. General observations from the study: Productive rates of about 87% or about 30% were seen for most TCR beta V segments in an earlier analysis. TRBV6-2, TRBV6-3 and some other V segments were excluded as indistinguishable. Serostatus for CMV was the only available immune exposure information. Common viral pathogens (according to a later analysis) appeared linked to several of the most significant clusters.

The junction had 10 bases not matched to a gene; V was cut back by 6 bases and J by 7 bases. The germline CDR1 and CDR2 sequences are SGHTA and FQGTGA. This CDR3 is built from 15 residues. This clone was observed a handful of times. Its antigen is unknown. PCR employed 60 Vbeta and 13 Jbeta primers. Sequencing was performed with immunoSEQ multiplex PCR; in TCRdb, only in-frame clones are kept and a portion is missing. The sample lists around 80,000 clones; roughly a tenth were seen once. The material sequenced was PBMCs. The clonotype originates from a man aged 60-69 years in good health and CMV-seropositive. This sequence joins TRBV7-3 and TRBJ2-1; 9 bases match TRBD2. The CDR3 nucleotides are TGTGCCAGCAGGTTAGCGGGAGCCCCTAGTAATGAGCAGTTCTTC. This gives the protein CASRLAGAPSNEQFF.